This entry lists 27 T cell receptor beta chains sequenced from one sample in a study of blood T cell repertoires in COVID-19. Method: immunoSEQ multiplex PCR; TCRdb's copy keeps in-frame clones and lacks some. The sample lists more than 50,000 clones, approximately 91% occurring once. Sequencing was done on a sample of peripheral blood. The receptors originated from a human donor in a cohort sampled during active COVID-19.

This clone was found a few times. V and J are TRBV9 and TRBJ1-6; D possibly corresponds to TRBD1 (5 bases). The CDR3 runs 15 residues. The V end lost 0 bases, the J end lost 6 bases, and 10 bases lay between the germline ends. CDR1 is SGDLS and CDR2 is YYNGEE in the germline V gene. The CDR3, as DNA: TGTGCCAGCAGCGTAGTCGGGGGGTTTAATTCACCCCTCCACTTT. Encoded protein: CASSVVGGFNSPLHF.

This clone was seen once. The genes are TRBV14 and TRBJ1-4; D possibly corresponds to TRBD1 (6 bases). The CDR3 has 16 amino acids. The germline V gene has CDR1 SGHDN and CDR2 FVKESK. V was pared by 2 bases and J by 1 base, with 11 bases between. The CDR3 region is CASSQTGIGTNEKLFF. In DNA, the CDR3 is TGTGCCAGCAGCCAAACAGGGATTGGAACTAATGAAAAACTGTTTTTT.

The J gene is TRBJ2-3, the V gene TRBV15; tentatively, D is TRBD2 (6 bases). Germline V CDR1 and CDR2: LNHNV, YYDKDF (reference sequence). The CDR3 covers 13 residues. V was shortened by 3 bases and J by 7 bases, with 11 bases between the two germline ends. The CDR3 DNA sequence: TGTGCCACCAGCAGCCGGGAGTCATATACGCAGTATTTT. It specifies CATSSRESYTQYF.

The rearrangement uses TRBV6-5 and TRBJ1-4; 7 positions agree with TRBD1. Unmatched junction bases numbered 4, after V lost 5 bases and J lost 4 bases. Germline V lookup: CDR1 MNHEY, CDR2 SVGAGI. The CDR3 is 14 amino acids. The CDR3 sequence: CASSRQGHNEKLFF. The CDR3, as DNA: TGTGCCAGCAGTAGACAGGGCCATAATGAAAAACTGTTTTTT.

V is TRBV2 and J is TRBJ2-3, with a weak D call TRBD1 (6 bases). The germline CDR1 and CDR2 sequences are SNHLY and FYNNEI. The CDR3 has 14 amino acids. V was pared by 5 bases and J by 5 bases, with 14 bases between. CDR3 sequence reads: CASSRSRGGDTQYF. The CDR3 DNA reads TGTGCCAGCAGTCGTAGCAGGGGTGGAGATACGCAGTATTTT.

This chain links TRBV18 with TRBJ1-6; D unclear. Trimming shortened V by 1 base and J by 11 bases, and 12 bases separated the two germline ends. The germline V gene has CDR1 KGHSH and CDR2 LQKENI. The CDR3 spans 14 residues. CDR3 coding DNA: TGTGCCAGCTCACCACAATCGGGAGTCACACCCCTCCACTTT. Amino acids: CASSPQSGVTPLHF.

V gene TRBV9 combines with J gene TRBJ2-2; D call uncertain. The CDR3 covers 15 residues. Looked up from germline, CDR1 is SGDLS and CDR2 is YYNGEE. V was pared by 3 bases and J by 1 base, with 10 bases between. The chain's CDR3 is CASSARSMNTGELFF. CDR3 nucleotides: TGTGCCAGCAGCGCAAGGAGTATGAACACCGGGGAGCTGTTTTTT. Together with reference TRBV9 and TRBJ2-2, the CDR3 gives the full variable domain: DSGVTQTPKHLITATGQRVTLRCSPRSGDLSVYWYQQSLDQGLQFLIQYYNGEERAKGNILERFSAQQFPDLHSELNLSSLELGDSALYFCASSARSMNTGELFFGEGSRLTVL.

The chain has TRBV6-5 and TRBJ1-5; 7 bases align to TRBD1. Germline CDR1 and CDR2: MNHEY and SVGAGI. CDR3 length: 13 residues. With 7 bases clipped from V and 3 bases from J, the junction kept 3 bases outside the gene matches. This CDR3 reads CASKQGINQPQHF. The DNA for the CDR3 is TGTGCCAGCAAACAGGGGATCAATCAGCCCCAGCATTTT.

V usage is TRBV3-1 (or the pseudogene TRBV3-2) and J usage is TRBJ2-7; 8 bases are shared with TRBD2. Trimming cost V 4 bases and J 7 bases; bases outside gene matches: 15. The CDR3 loop spans 16 amino acids. From germline, CDR1 is LGHDT and CDR2 YNNKEL (reference sequence). The DNA for the CDR3 is TGTGCCAGCAGCCCCAGAGGGAGCGGGAGACTGGATGAGCAGTACTTC. It specifies CASSPRGSGRLDEQYF.

V is TRBV27 and J is TRBJ1-6; D is undetermined. In germline, CDR1 is MNHEY, CDR2 SMNVEV (reference sequence). The CDR3 loop spans 15 amino acids. V lost 1 base and J lost 6, with 10 bases in between. CDR3 in DNA: TGTGCCAGCAGTTTATTGGGCCTAACTAATTCACCCCTCCACTTT. Residues: CASSLLGLTNSPLHF.

This chain joins TRBV27 and TRBJ2-1, with 7 bases that match TRBD2. J was trimmed by 9 bases and V by 7 bases; bases with no gene match: 21. The CDR3 has 17 residues. Germline assignment: CDR1 MNHEY and CDR2 SMNVEV (reference sequence). The CDR3 DNA follows: TGTGCCAGCACCTTATCCCCTGGGGTAGATTTAGCGGGTGAGCAGTTCTTC. Its translation: CASTLSPGVDLAGEQFF.

The gene calls are TRBV5-4 and TRBJ2-5, with a weak D call TRBD2 (6 bases). Trimming removed 2 bases from V and 5 bases from J, with 10 bases in between. The V gene's germline CDR1 is SGHNT and CDR2 YYREEE (reference sequence). This CDR3 spans 13 amino acids. As DNA, the CDR3 is TGTGCCAGCAGCTTCGGGACTCGGGAGACCCAGTACTTC. This sequence encodes CASSFGTRETQYF.

The chain links TRBV11-1 to TRBJ2-7; 7 bases map to TRBD2. CDR3 length: 13 amino acids. Germline V lookup: CDR1 SGHAT, CDR2 FQDESV (reference sequence). V dropped 6 bases and J dropped 1; count of bases not matched to a gene: 3. CDR3 sequence (DNA): TGTGCCAGCAGTCCGGGGGGTTCCTACGAGCAGTACTTC. Translated: CASSPGGSYEQYF.

The rearrangement joins TRBV19 to TRBJ2-5; D is perhaps TRBD1 (6 bases). CDR1 is LNHDA, CDR2 SQIVND, per germline (reference sequence). V shed 10 bases and J shed 5 bases, with 20 bases lying between them. CDR3 length: 14 residues. CDR3 sequence: CATRDRGRGETQYF. The CDR3 region has the DNA TGTGCCACCAGAGATAGGGGAAGGGGGGAGACCCAGTACTTC.

The CDR3 region is CASSVGTGLNTEAFF. The CDR3 coding sequence is TGTGCCAGCAGCGTCGGGACAGGGCTGAACACTGAAGCTTTCTTT. This rearrangement joins TRBV9 to TRBJ1-1; 9 bases align to TRBD1. V shed 2 bases and J 0 bases; nucleotides not matched to a gene: 2. Looked up from germline, CDR1 is SGDLS and CDR2 is YYNGEE. The CDR3 runs 15 residues.

V gene TRBV2 combines with J gene TRBJ2-1; 10 nucleotides align to TRBD2. CDR1 is SNHLY and CDR2 is FYNNEI in the germline V gene. CDR3 length equals 14 residues. V was clipped by 10 bases and J by 6 bases; unmatched bases: 9. The CDR3 bases are TGTGCCACCGCTATACTAGCGGGAATCAATGAGCAGTTCTTC. Its protein product is CATAILAGINEQFF.

The V and J genes are TRBV2 and TRBJ1-2, with no clear D. CDR1 is SNHLY and CDR2 is FYNNEI in the germline V gene. V shed 0 bases and J shed 3 bases, with 11 bases lying between them. The CDR3 totals 15 residues. The DNA of the CDR3 is TGTGCCAGCAGTGAAGCCAGCCAGGCACACTATGGCTACACCTTC. This translates into CASSEASQAHYGYTF.

The chain is built from TRBV4-2 and TRBJ2-7; D call uncertain. V lost 5 bases and J lost 4, with 12 bases in between. The CDR3 runs to 13 residues. Looked up from germline, CDR1 is LGHNA and CDR2 is YNFKEQ. The CDR3: CASSDQSGYEQYF. The CDR3 coding sequence is TGTGCCAGCAGCGATCAATCCGGGTACGAGCAGTACTTC.

This chain's CDR3 is CASSPGGYSSISGNTIYF. For the CDR3, the DNA is TGTGCCAGCAGTCCTGGGGGGTACAGCTCTATCTCTGGAAACACCATATATTTT. This chain uses TRBV28 with TRBJ1-3; possible D gene TRBD1, 5 bases. V lost 5 bases and J 0 bases, leaving 20 bases between the germline ends. The CDR3 spans 18 residues. The germline gives CDR1 MDHEN, CDR2 SYDVKM. Full variable domain (outside the CDR3, taken from reference TRBV28 and TRBJ1-3): DVKVTQSSRYLVKRTGEKVFLECVQDMDHENMFWYRQDPGLGLRLIYFSYDVKMKEKGDIPEGYSVSREKKERFSLILESASTNQTSMYLCASSPGGYSSISGNTIYFGEGSWLTVV.

The V gene is TRBV6-2 or TRBV6-3, the J gene TRBJ1-2, with D unresolved. CDR3 length: 14 amino acids. Trimming left V 6 bases short and J 5 bases short, with 16 bases between. CDR1 MNHEY and CDR2 SVGEGT come from the germline V gene. CDR3 loop: CASSRRVDSYGYTF. CDR3 nucleotide sequence: TGTGCCAGCAGCAGGAGGGTAGATTCATATGGCTACACCTTC.

This sequence joins TRBV27 and TRBJ1-2; TRBD1 matches at 7 bases. CDR1 and CDR2 from the germline V gene are MNHEY and SMNVEV (reference sequence). J gave up 7 bases and V 4 bases, and 12 bases lay outside the gene matches. The CDR3 is 15 amino acids. The CDR3 is CASSSTRDSPSGYTF. The DNA of the CDR3 is TGTGCCAGCAGTTCCACCCGGGACAGCCCCAGTGGCTACACCTTC.

This chain uses TRBV9 with TRBJ2-3; D might be TRBD2 (5 bases). Germline V lookup: CDR1 SGDLS, CDR2 YYNGEE. The CDR3 is made up of 15 amino acids. The germline V and J ends were trimmed by 9 bases and 2 bases, with 19 bases remaining between them. This chain's CDR3 is CAIPLGAANTDTQYF. CDR3 in DNA: TGTGCCATCCCCCTAGGAGCGGCGAACACAGATACGCAGTATTTT.

The chain recombines TRBV9 with TRBJ2-1; TRBD2 aligns across 10 bases. Germline loops: CDR1 SGDLS, CDR2 YYNGEE. The ends lost 0 bases at V and 8 bases at J; junction bases unmatched: 8. This CDR3 has 16 residues. CDR3 protein: CASSVEASGSIDEQFF. For the CDR3, the DNA is TGTGCCAGCAGCGTAGAGGCTAGCGGGAGCATCGATGAGCAGTTCTTC.

The rearrangement joins TRBV25-1 to TRBJ1-1, with D perhaps TRBD1 (5 bases). The CDR3 has 15 residues. Germline CDR1 MGHDK, CDR2 SYGVNS. V shed 1 base and J shed 6 bases, with 15 bases lying between them. The chain's CDR3 is CASSEWGGMSAEAFF. CDR3 DNA: TGTGCCAGCAGTGAATGGGGGGGGATGAGCGCTGAAGCTTTCTTT.

This chain connects TRBV9 to TRBJ2-3, with D hard to call. The V end was cut by 7 bases, the J end by 5 bases, with 14 bases between. The CDR3 totals 13 residues. Germline V gene data show CDR1 as SGDLS and CDR2 as YYNGEE. CDR3 nucleotides: TGTGCCAGCTCCCTACCGCATCAAGATACGCAGTATTTT. Translating it yields CASSLPHQDTQYF.

J is TRBJ2-3 and V is TRBV11-2; D call uncertain. The germline V gene has CDR1 SGHAT and CDR2 FQNNGV. V lost 4 bases to trimming and J lost 0 bases, with 11 bases between them. The CDR3 runs 15 residues. Written as DNA, the CDR3 is TGTGCCAGCAGCTCTTTGCCGGTTAGCACAGATACGCAGTATTTT. Encoded protein: CASSSLPVSTDTQYF.

This clone was counted a few times. This chain uses TRBV2 with TRBJ2-7; 10 bases fit TRBD2. This CDR3 region has 15 residues. V dropped 7 bases and J dropped 3; count of bases not matched to a gene: 9. Germline V CDR1 and CDR2: SNHLY, FYNNEI. The DNA of the CDR3 is TGTGCCAGCACCAGAGAGCCTAGCGGGAGCTACGAGCAGTACTTC. Its translation is CASTREPSGSYEQYF.